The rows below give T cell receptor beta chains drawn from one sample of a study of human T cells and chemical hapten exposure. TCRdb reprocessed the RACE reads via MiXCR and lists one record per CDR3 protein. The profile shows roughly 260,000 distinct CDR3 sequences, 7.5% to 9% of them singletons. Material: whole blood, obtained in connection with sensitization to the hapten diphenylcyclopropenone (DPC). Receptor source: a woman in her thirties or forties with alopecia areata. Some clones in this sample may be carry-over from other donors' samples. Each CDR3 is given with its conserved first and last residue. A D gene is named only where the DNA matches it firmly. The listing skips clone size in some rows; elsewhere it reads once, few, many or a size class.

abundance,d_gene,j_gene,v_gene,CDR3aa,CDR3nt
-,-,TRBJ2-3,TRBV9,CASSAIPSAGSTDTQYF,TGTGCCAGCAGTGCTATCCCCTCGGCCGGGAGTACAGATACGCAGTATTTT
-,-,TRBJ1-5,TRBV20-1,CSARTSVTNQPQHF,TGCAGTGCTAGGACCAGCGTAACCAATCAGCCCCAGCATTTT
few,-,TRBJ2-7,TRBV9,CASSVGPGSYEQYF,TGTGCCAGCAGCGTAGGGCCGGGTTCCTACGAGCAGTACTTC
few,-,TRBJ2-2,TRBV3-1,CASGGFRGELFF,TGTGCCAGCGGTGGATTTAGGGGGGAGCTGTTTTTT
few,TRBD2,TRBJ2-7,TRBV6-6,CASSPSTSAGQQYF,TGTGCCAGCAGTCCCTCGACTAGCGCAGGGCAGCAGTACTTC
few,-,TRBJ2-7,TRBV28,CASEDYRSREQYF,TGTGCCAGCGAGGACTATCGGTCCCGCGAGCAGTACTTC
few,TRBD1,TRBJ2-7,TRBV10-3,CAISGTGAEQYF,TGTGCCATCAGTGGGACAGGGGCCGAGCAGTACTTC
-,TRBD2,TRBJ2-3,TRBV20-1,CSAPRIAGGGTDTQYF,TGCAGTGCTCCGCGGATAGCGGGAGGGGGCACAGATACGCAGTATTTT
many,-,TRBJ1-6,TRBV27,CASSPGLNSPLHF,TGTGCCAGCAGTCCAGGGTTGAATTCACCCCTCCACTTT
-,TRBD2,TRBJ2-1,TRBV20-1,CSARDMAGVYNEQFF,TGCAGTGCTAGAGATATGGCGGGAGTCTACAATGAGCAGTTCTTC
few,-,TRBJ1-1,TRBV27,CASSRKALMNTEAFF,TGTGCCAGCAGCCGAAAGGCCCTTATGAACACTGAAGCTTTCTTT
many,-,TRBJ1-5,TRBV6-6,CASSYWTGLGNQPQHF,TGTGCCAGCAGTTACTGGACGGGGCTCGGCAATCAGCCCCAGCATTTT
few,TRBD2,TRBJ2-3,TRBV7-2,CASSLGSGIIGLAQYF,TGTGCCAGCAGCTTAGGTAGCGGGATTATCGGCTTGGCGCAGTATTTT
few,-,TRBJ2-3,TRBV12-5,CASGLKMDEQYF,TGTGCTAGTGGTTTAAAAATGGATGAGCAGTATTTT
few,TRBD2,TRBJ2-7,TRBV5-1,CASSLELGGGYEQYF,TGCGCCAGCAGCTTGGAGTTGGGCGGGGGCTACGAGCAGTACTTC
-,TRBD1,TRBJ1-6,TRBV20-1,CSAREDGQGIYGSPLHF,TGCAGTGCTAGAGAGGACGGACAGGGAATTTATGGTTCACCCCTCCACTTT